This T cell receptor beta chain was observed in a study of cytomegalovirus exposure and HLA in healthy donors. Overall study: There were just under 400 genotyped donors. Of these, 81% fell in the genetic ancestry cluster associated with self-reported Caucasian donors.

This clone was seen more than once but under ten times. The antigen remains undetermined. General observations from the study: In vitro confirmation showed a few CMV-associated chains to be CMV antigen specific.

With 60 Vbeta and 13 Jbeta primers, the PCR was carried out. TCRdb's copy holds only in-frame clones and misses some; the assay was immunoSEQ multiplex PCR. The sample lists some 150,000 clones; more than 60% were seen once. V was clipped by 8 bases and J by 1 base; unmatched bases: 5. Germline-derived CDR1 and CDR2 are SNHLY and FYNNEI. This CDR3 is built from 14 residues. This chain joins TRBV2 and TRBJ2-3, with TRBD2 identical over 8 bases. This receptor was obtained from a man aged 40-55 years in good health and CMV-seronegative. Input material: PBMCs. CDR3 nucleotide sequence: TGTGCCAGCGCGGGGGGCCGGGGCACAGATACGCAGTATTTT. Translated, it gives CASAGGRGTDTQYF.